This entry lists 9 T cell receptor beta chains sequenced from one sample in a study of early stage breast cancer tumors. Libraries were prepared by immunoSEQ multiplex PCR; TCRdb keeps only in-frame clonotypes and omits some of them. The sample holds 15,000 or so clones, roughly 80% seen once. Sequenced sample: normal breast tissue next to the tumor. The source of these receptors is a person aged 30-39 years with breast cancer.

The chain couples TRBV7-8 to TRBJ2-3, with 8 positions matching TRBD1. Germline CDR1 and CDR2: SGHVS and FQNEAQ. V lost 6 bases to trimming and J lost 2 bases; unmatched junction nucleotides: 7. This CDR3 region has 15 residues. The CDR3 spells CASRATGANTDTQYF. DNA for the CDR3: TGTGCCAGCAGAGCGACAGGGGCGAACACAGATACGCAGTATTTT.

The J gene is TRBJ2-1, the V gene TRBV15; tentatively, D is TRBD1 (5 bases). Trimming shortened V by 0 bases and J by 7 bases, and 16 bases separated the two germline ends. Germline CDR1 reads LNHNV; CDR2 reads YYDKDF (reference sequence). This CDR3 comprises 16 residues. The CDR3 DNA follows: TGTGCCACCAGCAGAGATGGCCAGGGCCTAAGGAATGAGCAGTTCTTC. It codes for CATSRDGQGLRNEQFF.

The rearrangement uses TRBV2 and TRBJ2-7; D is uncertain. With 7 bases removed from V and 4 bases from J, the gap between germline ends came to 8 bases. Germline CDR1 SNHLY, CDR2 FYNNEI. This CDR3 has 11 residues. In DNA, the CDR3 is TGTGCCAGCAAGGTTGAGTACGAGCAGTACTTC. Residues: CASKVEYEQYF.

This clone was detected once. The chain links TRBV9 to TRBJ1-2; possible D gene TRBD1, 5 bases. V lost 4 bases and J lost 4, with 17 bases in between. Germline loops: CDR1 SGDLS, CDR2 YYNGEE. The CDR3 has 15 residues. The CDR3 DNA sequence: TGTGCCAGCAGCCCATCCTCTGGGGGATCCTATGGCTACACCTTC. Translated, it gives CASSPSSGGSYGYTF.

The V and J genes are TRBV15 and TRBJ2-6, with 7 bases fitting TRBD2. V dropped 5 bases and J dropped 0; count of bases not matched to a gene: 13. The CDR3 has 19 amino acids. Per the germline V gene, CDR1 is LNHNV and CDR2 is YYDKDF (reference sequence). The CDR3: CATSAWGGGPTSGANVLTF. The CDR3 coding sequence is TGTGCCACCAGCGCCTGGGGCGGGGGACCTACCTCTGGGGCCAACGTCCTGACTTTC.

This clone was counted between two and nine times. The chain has TRBV4-1 and TRBJ2-7; D not resolved. Germline V CDR1 and CDR2: MGHRA, YSYEKL. This CDR3 is 17 amino acids long. The V gene lost 0 bases and the J gene lost 3 bases, with 18 bases spanning the gap. CDR3 sequence reads: CASSQEGWGREVYEQYF. The CDR3 DNA reads as TGCGCCAGCAGCCAAGAAGGGTGGGGAAGAGAAGTCTACGAGCAGTACTTC.

This chain joins TRBV5-1 and TRBJ2-2; D perhaps matches TRBD1 (6 bases). The CDR3 sequence is 13 residues long. The germline V gene has CDR1 SGHRS and CDR2 YFSETQ. The V end was cut by 4 bases, the J end by 6 bases, with 10 bases between. The CDR3 nucleotides read TGCGCCAGCAGCGATTCAGGGGCCGGGGAGCTGTTTTTT. It translates to CASSDSGAGELFF.

The V and J genes are TRBV4-1 and TRBJ1-3; D is unclear. CDR3 length: 15 residues. Trimming took off 0 bases at V and 2 bases at J, with 8 bases between the two ends. Germline V gene lookup returns CDR1 MGHRA and CDR2 YSYEKL. CDR3 DNA sequence: TGCGCCAGCAGCCAAGATGGCGGGGCTGGAAACACCATATATTTT. Protein: CASSQDGGAGNTIYF.

This clone was recorded a few times. V is TRBV18 and J is TRBJ1-2, with D hard to call. With 3 bases removed from V and 2 bases from J, the gap between germline ends came to 7 bases. Per germline, CDR1 KGHSH and CDR2 LQKENI. The CDR3 runs to 13 residues. CDR3 sequence reads: CASSPQQNYGYTF. The CDR3 bases are TGTGCCAGCTCACCGCAACAAAACTATGGCTACACCTTC.